This T cell receptor beta chain was obtained from a study of T cell changes during pregnancy in multiple sclerosis (dated by TCRdb to about 2019). Study-wide context: The study looked at changes in the T cell repertoire across pregnancy in women with multiple sclerosis.

Reading from cysteine to phenylalanine, the CDR3 counts 15 amino acids. Of all the DNA, just the CDR3 is kept, 45 bases in frame from base 1. V was cut back by 6 bases and J by 0 bases, leaving a gap of 12 bases between them. In the germline V gene, CDR1 corresponds to MDHEN and CDR2 to SYDVKM. Library preparation employed the immunoSEQ multiplex PCR assay. Here the immuneACCESS table is served through TCRdb, limited to in-frame sequences with V and J called. Missing clones are a known gap in these copies; in checked studies unresolved V genes cover under half, and the rest lacks a known reason. The sample includes some 49,000 clones, with around 89% observed a single time. The ten top clones hold under 6.5% of the sample. Points on this clone: This receptor's antigen is unknown. Base-call qualities are not available, and no considerably larger clone is one nucleotide away.

The source was peripheral blood, collected after pregnancy. The sequence links TRBV28 to TRBJ1-3, and perhaps TRBD1 as D gene, on 6 matching bases. The TCR sequence derives from a female donor in good health, enrolled as a control in a pregnancy study. The CDR3 reads as follows: CASRKRGTSGNTIYF. The nucleotide sequence is TGTGCCAGCAGAAAAAGGGGGACCTCTGGAAACACCATATATTTT.